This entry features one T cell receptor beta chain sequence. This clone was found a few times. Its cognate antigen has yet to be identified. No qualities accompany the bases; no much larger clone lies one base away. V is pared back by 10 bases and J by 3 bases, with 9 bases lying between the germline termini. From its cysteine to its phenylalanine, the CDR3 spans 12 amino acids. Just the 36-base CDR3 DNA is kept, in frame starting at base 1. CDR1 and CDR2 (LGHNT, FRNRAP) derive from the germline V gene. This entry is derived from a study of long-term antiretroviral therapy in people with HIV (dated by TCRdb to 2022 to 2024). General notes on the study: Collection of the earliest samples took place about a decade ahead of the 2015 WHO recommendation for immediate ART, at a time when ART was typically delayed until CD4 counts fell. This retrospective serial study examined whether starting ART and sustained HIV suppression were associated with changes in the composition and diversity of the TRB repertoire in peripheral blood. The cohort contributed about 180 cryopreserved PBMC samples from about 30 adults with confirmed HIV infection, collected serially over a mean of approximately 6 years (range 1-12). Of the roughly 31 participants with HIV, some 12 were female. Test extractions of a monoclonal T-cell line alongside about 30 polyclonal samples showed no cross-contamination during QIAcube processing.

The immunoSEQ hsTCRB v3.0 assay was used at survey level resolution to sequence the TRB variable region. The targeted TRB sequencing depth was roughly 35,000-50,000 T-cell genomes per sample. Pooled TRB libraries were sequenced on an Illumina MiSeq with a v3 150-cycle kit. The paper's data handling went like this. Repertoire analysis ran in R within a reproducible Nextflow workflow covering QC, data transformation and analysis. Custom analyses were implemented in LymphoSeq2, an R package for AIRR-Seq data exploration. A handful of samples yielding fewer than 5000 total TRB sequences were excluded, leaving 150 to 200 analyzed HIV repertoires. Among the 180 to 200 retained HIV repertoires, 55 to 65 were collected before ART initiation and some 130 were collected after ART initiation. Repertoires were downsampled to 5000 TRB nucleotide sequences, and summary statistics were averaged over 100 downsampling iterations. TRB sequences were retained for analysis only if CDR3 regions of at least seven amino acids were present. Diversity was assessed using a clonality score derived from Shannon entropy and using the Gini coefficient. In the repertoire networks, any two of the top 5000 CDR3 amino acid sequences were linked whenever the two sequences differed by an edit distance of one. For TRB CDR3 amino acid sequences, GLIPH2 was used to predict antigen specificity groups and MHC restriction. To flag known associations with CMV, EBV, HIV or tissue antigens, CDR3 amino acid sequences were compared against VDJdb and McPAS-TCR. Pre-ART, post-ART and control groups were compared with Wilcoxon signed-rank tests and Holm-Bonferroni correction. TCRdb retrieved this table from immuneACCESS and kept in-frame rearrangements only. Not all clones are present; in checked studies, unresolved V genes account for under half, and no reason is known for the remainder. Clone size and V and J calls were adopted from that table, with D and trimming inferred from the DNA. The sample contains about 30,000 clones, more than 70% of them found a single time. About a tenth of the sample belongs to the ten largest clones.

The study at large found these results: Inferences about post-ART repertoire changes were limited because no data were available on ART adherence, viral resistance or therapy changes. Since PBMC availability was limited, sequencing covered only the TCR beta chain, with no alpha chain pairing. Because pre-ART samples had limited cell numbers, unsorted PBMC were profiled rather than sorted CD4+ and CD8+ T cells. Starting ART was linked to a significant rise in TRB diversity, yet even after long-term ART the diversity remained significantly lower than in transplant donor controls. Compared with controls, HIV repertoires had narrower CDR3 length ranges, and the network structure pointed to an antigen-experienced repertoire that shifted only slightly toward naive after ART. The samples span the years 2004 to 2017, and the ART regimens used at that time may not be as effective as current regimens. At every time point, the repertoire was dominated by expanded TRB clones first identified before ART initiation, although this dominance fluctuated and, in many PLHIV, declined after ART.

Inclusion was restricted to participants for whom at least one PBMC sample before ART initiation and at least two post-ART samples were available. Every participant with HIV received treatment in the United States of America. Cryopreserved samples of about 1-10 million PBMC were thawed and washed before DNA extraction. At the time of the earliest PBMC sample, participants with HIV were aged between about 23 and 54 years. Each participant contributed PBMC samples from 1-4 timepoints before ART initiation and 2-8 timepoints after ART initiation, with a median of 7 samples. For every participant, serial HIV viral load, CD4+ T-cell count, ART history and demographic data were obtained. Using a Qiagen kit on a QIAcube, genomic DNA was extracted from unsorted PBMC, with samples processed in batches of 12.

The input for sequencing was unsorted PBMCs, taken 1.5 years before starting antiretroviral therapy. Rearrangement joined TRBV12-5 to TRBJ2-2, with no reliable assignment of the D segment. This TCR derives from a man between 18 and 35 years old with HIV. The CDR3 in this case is CATSRDTGELFF. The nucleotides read TGTGCTACTTCTAGGGACACCGGGGAGCTGTTTTTT.